This T cell receptor beta chain was sequenced for a study of cytomegalovirus exposure and HLA in healthy donors. General study findings and limits: Associated with cytomegalovirus, according to the listing, were around 170 TCR beta chains. TCR beta sequences reportedly predicted most subjects' HLA-A and HLA-B alleles accurately.

Details on this clone: The antigen is unknown.

PCR employed 60 Vbeta and 13 Jbeta primers. Sequencing used immunoSEQ multiplex PCR; TCRdb keeps in-frame clones, though not all of them. The sample carries roughly 200,000 clones, around 75% recorded once. There are 15 residues in the CDR3. Germline V gene sequence: CDR1 MNHEY, CDR2 SMNVEV (reference sequence). J was trimmed by 6 bases and V by 5 bases; bases with no gene match: 13. The sequencing sample was made of PBMCs. The chain links TRBV27 to TRBJ2-7; 7 bases fit TRBD2. This clonotype originated in a male donor in good health and CMV-seronegative. DNA of the CDR3: TGTGCCAGCAGTCCGCGGAGATTTTCGGGAGGCGAGCAGTACTTC. Translated, it gives CASSPRRFSGGEQYF.